Described below is a single T cell receptor (beta chain) sequence and its context. The data stem from a study of blood T cell repertoires in COVID-19. Trimming cost V 0 bases and J 4 bases, with 8 bases left between them. The CDR3 extends over 14 amino acids. The V gene's germline CDR1 is SGDLS and CDR2 YYNGEE. Assay: immunoSEQ multiplex PCR; the TCRdb copy retains only in-frame clones and omits some. The sample has hundreds of thousands of clones, around nine tenths seen once. The source material was peripheral blood. This chain joins TRBV9 and TRBJ1-5; weak D call: TRBD1 (5 bases). The sequence derives from a woman aged 18-29 years who had recovered from COVID-19. CDR3 in DNA: TGTGCCAGCAGCGTAGGGACAATGAATCAGCCCCAGCATTTT. Protein product: CASSVGTMNQPQHF.